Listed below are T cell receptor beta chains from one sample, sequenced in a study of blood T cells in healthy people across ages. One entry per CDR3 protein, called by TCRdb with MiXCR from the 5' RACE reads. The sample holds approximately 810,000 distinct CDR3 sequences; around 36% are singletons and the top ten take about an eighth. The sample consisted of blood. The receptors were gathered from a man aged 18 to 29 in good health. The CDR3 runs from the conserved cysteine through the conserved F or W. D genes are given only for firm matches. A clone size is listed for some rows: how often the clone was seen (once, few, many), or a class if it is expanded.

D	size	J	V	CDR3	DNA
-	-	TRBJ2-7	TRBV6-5	CASRSTYEQYF	TGTGCCAGCAGATCCACCTACGAGCAGTACTTC
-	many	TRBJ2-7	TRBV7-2	CASSPSFGPRISYEQYF	TGTGCCAGCAGCCCCTCCTTTGGTCCACGAATATCCTACGAGCAGTACTTC
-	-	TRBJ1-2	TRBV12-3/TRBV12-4	CASSFTADYGYTF	TGTGCCAGCAGTTTTACCGCGGATTATGGCTACACCTTC
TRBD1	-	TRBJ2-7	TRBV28	CASSSPGGISYNEQYF	TGTGCCAGCAGTTCGCCAGGGGGCATCTCCTACAATGAGCAGTACTTC
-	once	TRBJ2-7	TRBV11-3	CASSYPGHLGYEQYF	TGTGCCAGCAGCTACCCGGGACACCTCGGCTACGAGCAGTACTTC
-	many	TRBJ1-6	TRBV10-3	CAISAGASNSPLHF	TGTGCCATCAGTGCAGGGGCCTCTAATTCACCCCTCCACTTT
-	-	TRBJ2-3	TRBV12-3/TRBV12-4	CASSPTLYAIADTQYF	TGTGCCAGCAGTCCAACCCTATACGCGATAGCAGATACGCAGTATTTT
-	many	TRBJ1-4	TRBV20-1	CSARGGATNEKLFF	TGCAGTGCTAGGGGGGGTGCGACTAATGAAAAACTGTTTTTT
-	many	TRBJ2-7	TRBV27	CASSEEGPYEQYF	TGTGCCAGCAGTGAGGAGGGCCCCTACGAGCAGTACTTC
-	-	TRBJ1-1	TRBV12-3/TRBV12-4	CASSPGRKTEAFF	TGTGCCAGCAGCCCGGGACGGAAGACTGAAGCTTTCTTT
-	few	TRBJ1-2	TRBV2	CALQGSNYGYTF	TGTGCCTTACAAGGGAGTAACTATGGCTACACCTTC
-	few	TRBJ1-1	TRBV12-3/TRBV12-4	CASSLGTSTEAFF	TGTGCCAGTAGTTTAGGGACCTCCACTGAAGCTTTCTTT
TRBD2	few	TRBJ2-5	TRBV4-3	CASSQDWASGAPVGSNEQYF	TGCGCCAGCAGCCAAGATTGGGCTAGCGGGGCTCCGGTTGGGTCGAATGAGCAGTACTTC
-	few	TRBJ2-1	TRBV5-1	CASGSGGPVGGSDEQFF	TGCGCCAGCGGGTCGGGGGGCCCTGTAGGGGGATCCGATGAGCAGTTCTTC
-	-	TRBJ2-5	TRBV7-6	CASSHTGLRGTQYF	TGTGCCAGCAGCCATACCGGCCTTCGTGGGACCCAGTACTTC
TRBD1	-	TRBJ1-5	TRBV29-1	CSAEDLTGQDYQPQHF	TGCAGCGCTGAAGATCTGACCGGACAGGATTATCAGCCCCAGCATTTT
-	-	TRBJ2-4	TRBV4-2	CASSPGTTKNIQYF	TGTGCCAGCAGCCCCGGGACAACCAAAAACATTCAGTACTTC
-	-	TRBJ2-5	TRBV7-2	CASSLDITETQYF	TGTGCCAGCAGCTTAGATATAACAGAGACCCAGTACTTC
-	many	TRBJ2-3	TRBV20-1	CSALTDGADTQYF	TGCAGTGCTTTGACTGACGGGGCAGATACGCAGTATTTT
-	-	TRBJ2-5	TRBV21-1	CASSARDSHRSSYNEQYF	TGTGCCAGCAGCGCAAGGGACAGCCACCGAAGCTCCTACAATGAGCAGTACTTC
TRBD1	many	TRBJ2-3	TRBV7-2	CASSYGQGADTQYF	TGTGCCAGCAGCTATGGACAGGGCGCAGATACGCAGTATTTT
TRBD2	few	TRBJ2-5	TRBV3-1	CASSPGSSSGRAKQYF	TGTGCCAGCAGCCCGGGGTCCTCTAGCGGGAGGGCCAAGCAGTACTTC
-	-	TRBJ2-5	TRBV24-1	CATSDFRQGNNEQYF	TGTGCCACCAGTGATTTTCGGCAGGGGAACAATGAGCAGTACTTC
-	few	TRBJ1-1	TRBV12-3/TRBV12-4	CASSSWQGRGTEAFF	TGTGCCAGCAGTTCCTGGCAGGGGCGCGGCACTGAAGCTTTCTTT
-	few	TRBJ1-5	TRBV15	CATSRDKWVDDSNQPQHF	TGTGCCACCAGCCGGGACAAGTGGGTGGATGATAGCAATCAGCCCCAGCATTTT
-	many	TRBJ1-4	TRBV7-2	CASSLARGSSNEKLFF	TGTGCCAGCAGCTTAGCGAGGGGATCCTCTAATGAAAAACTGTTTTTT
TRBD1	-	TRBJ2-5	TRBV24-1	CATSDSDRALYF	TGTGCCACCAGTGATTCGGACAGGGCCTTGTACTTC
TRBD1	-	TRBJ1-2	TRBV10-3	CAITRGGSGYTF	TGTGCCATCACCAGGGGGGGAAGCGGCTACACCTTC
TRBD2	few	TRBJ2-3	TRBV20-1	CSALSGGAGNTDTQYF	TGCAGTGCTTTGAGCGGGGGGGCCGGGAACACAGATACGCAGTATTTT
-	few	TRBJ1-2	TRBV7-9	CASSPAPTGKNYGYTF	TGTGCCAGCAGCCCAGCCCCGACAGGAAAAAACTATGGCTACACCTTC
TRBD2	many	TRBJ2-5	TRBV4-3	CASSQMTSGGETQYF	TGCGCCAGCAGCCAAATGACTAGCGGGGGAGAGACCCAGTACTTC
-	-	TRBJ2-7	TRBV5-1	CASSLVQLSIEQYF	TGCGCCAGCAGCTTGGTTCAGCTTTCAATCGAGCAGTACTTC
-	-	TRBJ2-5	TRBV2	CASSGLSDEQYF	TGTGCCAGCAGTGGGCTATCCGATGAGCAGTACTTC
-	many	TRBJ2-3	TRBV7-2	CASSFMGLTTDTQYF	TGTGCCAGCAGCTTTATGGGACTTACCACAGATACGCAGTATTTT
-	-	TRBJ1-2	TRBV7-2	CASSFPGAPNYGYTF	TGTGCCAGCAGCTTCCCAGGGGCCCCTAACTATGGCTACACCTTC
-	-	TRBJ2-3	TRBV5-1	CASSYLPGHRADTQYF	TGCGCCAGCAGCTATCTGCCGGGACATCGCGCAGATACGCAGTATTTT
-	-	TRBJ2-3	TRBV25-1	CSSSSSSLHFTDTQYF	TGTTCCAGCAGTTCGAGTAGCCTCCATTTCACAGATACGCAGTATTTT
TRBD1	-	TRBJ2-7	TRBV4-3	CASSHTGTVYEQYF	TGCGCCAGCAGCCATACCGGGACAGTCTACGAGCAGTACTTC
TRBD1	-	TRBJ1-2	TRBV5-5	CASSLEGQVEPNYGYTF	TGTGCCAGCAGCTTGGAGGGACAGGTTGAACCCAACTATGGCTACACCTTC
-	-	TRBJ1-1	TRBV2	CASSTDTNIEAFF	TGTGCCAGCAGTACCGACACCAATATTGAAGCTTTCTTT
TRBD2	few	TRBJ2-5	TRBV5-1	CASSLSSPGGNQETQYF	TGCGCCAGCAGCTTGTCGTCTCCGGGGGGGAACCAAGAGACCCAGTACTTC
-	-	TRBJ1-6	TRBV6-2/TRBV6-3	CASTFSGKGKYYSPLHF	TGTGCCAGCACCTTCTCAGGGAAAGGAAAGTATTATTCACCCCTCCACTTT
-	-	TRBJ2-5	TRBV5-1	CASRALGFQETQYF	TGTGCCAGCAGGGCCCTCGGTTTCCAAGAGACCCAGTACTTC
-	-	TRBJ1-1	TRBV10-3	CAISEYLGGTEAFF	TGTGCCATCAGTGAGTACTTGGGGGGCACTGAAGCTTTCTTT
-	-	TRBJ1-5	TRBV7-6	CASSQSGPSQPQHF	TGTGCCAGCAGCCAGTCAGGGCCCAGTCAGCCCCAGCATTTT
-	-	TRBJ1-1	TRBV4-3	CASSQWGVVVTEAFF	TGCGCCAGCAGCCAATGGGGTGTCGTTGTCACTGAAGCTTTCTTT
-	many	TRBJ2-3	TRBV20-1	CSAPYPDTQYF	TGCAGTGCTCCTTATCCAGATACGCAGTATTTT
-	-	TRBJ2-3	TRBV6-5	CASSYLTSTDTQYF	TGTGCCAGCAGTTACTTAACAAGCACAGATACGCAGTATTTT
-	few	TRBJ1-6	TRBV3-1	CASSQAGIYNSPLHF	TGTGCCAGCAGCCAAGCAGGGATCTATAATTCACCCCTCCACTTT
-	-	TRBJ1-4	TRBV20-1	CSAGDQGRVEKLFF	TGCAGTGCTGGAGATCAGGGGCGCGTTGAAAAACTGTTTTTT
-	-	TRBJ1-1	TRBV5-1	CASSFRAGIEAFF	TGCGCCAGCAGCTTTCGGGCAGGGATAGAAGCTTTCTTT
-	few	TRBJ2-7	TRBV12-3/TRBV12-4	CASSPYAYEQYF	TGTGCCAGCAGTCCTTACGCCTACGAGCAGTACTTC
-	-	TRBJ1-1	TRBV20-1	CSHPENTEAFF	TGCAGCCATCCGGAGAACACTGAAGCTTTCTTT
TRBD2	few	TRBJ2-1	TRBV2	CASAGSGGEKQFF	TGTGCCAGCGCCGGTAGCGGGGGGGAAAAGCAGTTCTTC
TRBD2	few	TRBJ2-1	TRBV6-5	CASKRSVRGAYNEQFF	TGTGCCAGCAAGCGTAGTGTCCGGGGGGCCTACAATGAGCAGTTCTTC
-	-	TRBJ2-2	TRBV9	CASSRLANTGELFF	TGTGCCAGCAGCCGACTAGCGAACACCGGGGAGCTGTTTTTT
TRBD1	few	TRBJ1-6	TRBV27	CASAQGANSPLHF	TGTGCCAGTGCCCAGGGGGCGAATTCACCCCTCCACTTT